Listed below are T cell receptor beta chains from one sample, sequenced in a study of T cells in Graves' hyperthyroidism and ophthalmopathy. MiXCR, run by TCRdb on the multiplex PCR reads, gives a single entry per CDR3 protein. This sample has 300,000 to 450,000 distinct CDR3 sequences, with roughly 14% found just once. Sequencing was performed on blood. The receptors derive from an older woman with Graves' hyperthyroidism. CDR3s include the opening cysteine and the closing phenylalanine or tryptophan. Each record gives: clone size, J gene, D gene, V gene, CDR3 length, CDR3 DNA, CDR3 protein. A D gene is named only where the DNA matches it firmly. Only some rows state a clone size, as once, few, many or a class for expanded clones.

clone size: .
J gene: TRBJ2-1
D gene: TRBD2
V gene: TRBV3-1
CDR3 length: 18
CDR3 DNA: TGTGCCAGCAGCGAACCGGGACTAGCGGGAAGGAGATACAATGAGCAGTTCTTC
CDR3 protein: CASSEPGLAGRRYNEQFF

clone size: .
J gene: TRBJ2-7
D gene: .
V gene: TRBV7-9
CDR3 length: 13
CDR3 DNA: TGTGCCAGCAGCTTCCGCGAACGCTACGAGCAGTACTTC
CDR3 protein: CASSFRERYEQYF

clone size: many
J gene: TRBJ2-6
D gene: .
V gene: TRBV2
CDR3 length: 15
CDR3 DNA: TGTGCCAGCAGTGGCCTAGGGCCTGGGGCCAACGTCCTGACTTTC
CDR3 protein: CASSGLGPGANVLTF

clone size: many
J gene: TRBJ2-1
D gene: TRBD2
V gene: TRBV18
CDR3 length: 16
CDR3 DNA: TGTGCCAGCTCACCACGGGAGCGGGGCTCCTACAATGAGCAGTTCTTC
CDR3 protein: CASSPRERGSYNEQFF

clone size: .
J gene: TRBJ2-1
D gene: .
V gene: TRBV20-1
CDR3 length: 17
CDR3 DNA: TGCAGTGCTAGAGATCGGAGGGGGGCTAGCGGTTACAATGAGCAGTTCTTC
CDR3 protein: CSARDRRGASGYNEQFF

clone size: .
J gene: TRBJ1-4
D gene: TRBD1
V gene: TRBV27
CDR3 length: 15
CDR3 DNA: TGTGCCAGCAGTGCGTGGACAGGGGCTAATGAAAAACTGTTTTTT
CDR3 protein: CASSAWTGANEKLFF

clone size: .
J gene: TRBJ2-5
D gene: .
V gene: TRBV11-1
CDR3 length: 16
CDR3 DNA: TGTGCCAGCAGCCAGGGGCCAACTCAGCCCCAAGAGACCCAGTACTTC
CDR3 protein: CASSQGPTQPQETQYF

clone size: .
J gene: TRBJ2-1
D gene: .
V gene: TRBV7-2
CDR3 length: 15
CDR3 DNA: TGTGCCAGCAGCTTACAGGTGACTCTTTACAATGAGCAGTTCTTC
CDR3 protein: CASSLQVTLYNEQFF

clone size: .
J gene: TRBJ2-2
D gene: .
V gene: TRBV5-1
CDR3 length: 15
CDR3 DNA: TGCGCCAGCAGCCCGGTGGGTCGTAGCACCGGGGAGCTGTTTTTT
CDR3 protein: CASSPVGRSTGELFF

clone size: many
J gene: TRBJ2-3
D gene: .
V gene: TRBV11-2
CDR3 length: 15
CDR3 DNA: TGTGCCAGCAGCTCGCCTAATACGCTCACAGATACGCAGTATTTT
CDR3 protein: CASSSPNTLTDTQYF

clone size: .
J gene: TRBJ2-2
D gene: .
V gene: TRBV28
CDR3 length: 15
CDR3 DNA: TGTGCCAACCTCCGGGACCCCGAATCCACCGGGGAGCTGTTTTTT
CDR3 protein: CANLRDPESTGELFF

clone size: few
J gene: TRBJ1-3
D gene: .
V gene: TRBV6-4
CDR3 length: 13
CDR3 DNA: TGTGCCAGCAGTGAGGACCTCGGAAACACCATATATTTT
CDR3 protein: CASSEDLGNTIYF

clone size: many
J gene: TRBJ2-1
D gene: .
V gene: TRBV7-6
CDR3 length: 16
CDR3 DNA: TGTGCCAGCAGCTTAGAGTACAGGAGCTCCTACAATGAGCAGTTCTTC
CDR3 protein: CASSLEYRSSYNEQFF

clone size: .
J gene: TRBJ2-5
D gene: TRBD2
V gene: TRBV11-2
CDR3 length: 15
CDR3 DNA: TGTGCCAGCAGCCCACCTAGCGGGGGATTGGAAACCCAGTACTTC
CDR3 protein: CASSPPSGGLETQYF